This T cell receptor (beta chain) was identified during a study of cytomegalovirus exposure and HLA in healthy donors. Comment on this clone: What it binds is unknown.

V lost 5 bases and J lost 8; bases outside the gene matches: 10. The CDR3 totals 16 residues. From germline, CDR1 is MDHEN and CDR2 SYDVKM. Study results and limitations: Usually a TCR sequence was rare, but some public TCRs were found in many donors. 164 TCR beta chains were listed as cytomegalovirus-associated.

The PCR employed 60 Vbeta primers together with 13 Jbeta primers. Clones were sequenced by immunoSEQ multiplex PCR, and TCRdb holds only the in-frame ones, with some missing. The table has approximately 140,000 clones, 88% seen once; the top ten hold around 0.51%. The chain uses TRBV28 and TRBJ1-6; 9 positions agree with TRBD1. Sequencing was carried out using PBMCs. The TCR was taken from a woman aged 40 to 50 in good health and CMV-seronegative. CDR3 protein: CASSLRDRALYSPLHF. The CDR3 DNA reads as TGTGCCAGCAGTCTAAGGGACAGGGCACTTTATTCACCCCTCCACTTT.